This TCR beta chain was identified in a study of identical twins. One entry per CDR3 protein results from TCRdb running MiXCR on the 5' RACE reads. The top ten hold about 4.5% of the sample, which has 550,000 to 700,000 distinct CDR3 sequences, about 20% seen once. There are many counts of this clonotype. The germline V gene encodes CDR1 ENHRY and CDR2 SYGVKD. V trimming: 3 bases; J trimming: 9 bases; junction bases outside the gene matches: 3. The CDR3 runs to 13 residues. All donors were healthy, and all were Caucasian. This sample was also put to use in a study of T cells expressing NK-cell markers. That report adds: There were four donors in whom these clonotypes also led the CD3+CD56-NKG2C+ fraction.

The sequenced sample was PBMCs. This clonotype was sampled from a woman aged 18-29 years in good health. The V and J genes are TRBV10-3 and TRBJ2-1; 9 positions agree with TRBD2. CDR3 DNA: TGTGCCATCAGTGATATAGCGGGAGCTGAGCAGTTCTTC. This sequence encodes CAISDIAGAEQFF.